This TCR beta chain was captured by sequencing in a study of Ad26.COV2.S vaccination and SARS-CoV-2 variants. Points on this clone: Its antigen is undetermined.

Treatment: roughly 20 received Ad26.COV2.S at low or high dose, single or two shots; roughly five received placebo; per-sample allocation not given. All samples were drawn on day 63, counting from the first vaccine or placebo injection. Trimming removed 2 bases from V and 0 bases from J, with 8 bases in between. Looked up from germline, CDR1 is SGHTA and CDR2 is FQGNSA. This CDR3 region has 14 residues. General study points: Breadth, reportedly substantial, characterized the spike-specific CD8+ and CD4+ T cell responses after vaccination. Similar non-spike TCR breadth was observed in recipients of vaccine and of placebo.

Produced via immunoSEQ multiplex PCR; TCRdb's table is partial and in-frame only. The sample lists roughly 380,000 clones, approximately 87% occurring once. The V and J genes are TRBV7-2 and TRBJ2-7, with D perhaps matching TRBD1 (6 bases). The sequence came from a person aged 18-65 years who received the Ad26.COV2.S COVID-19 vaccine or a placebo. This material consisted of peripheral blood, taken in a trial of Ad26.COV2.S vaccine versus placebo. CDR3 DNA: TGTGCCAGCAGCTTAAGGGACACCTCCTACGAGCAGTACTTC. This translates into CASSLRDTSYEQYF.